This TCR beta chain was documented in a study of T cells in Graves' hyperthyroidism and ophthalmopathy. Overall study context: At initial diagnosis, before any treatment had begun, peripheral blood was obtained.

Amplification of TCR beta CDR3 regions used RNA as the template. HTBI primers were used for first-round RT-PCR of the TCR CDR3. TCRdb re-derived calls from the multiplex PCR reads in MiXCR, one entry per CDR3 protein. The profile covers about 350,000 distinct CDR3 sequences, with approximately 13% appearing a single time and approximately 23% taken by the ten largest. This CDR3 is built from 16 residues. The germline CDR1 and CDR2 sequences are ENHRY and SYGVKD. The V gene end was trimmed by 4 bases and the J gene end by 4 bases; junction bases not matched to a gene: 8. Study results and limitations: Expanded thyroid clonotypes (above 0.001) were mostly also found in blood.

Subjects aged 18 to 65 presented with newly diagnosed hyperthyroidism of less than 2 months' duration. Exclusions: uncontrolled infection, other autoimmune disease, pregnancy, lactation. This clonotype was detected once. Its antigen remains unidentified. The chain combines TRBV10-3 with TRBJ2-5; the match to TRBD2 covers 11 bases. The sequencing input was blood. The source is a woman aged 30 to 39 with Graves' hyperthyroidism. The CDR3 nucleotides read TGTGCCATCAGTGTGGATAGCGGGAGGGCCCCAGAGACCCAGTACTTC. Amino acid sequence: CAISVDSGRAPETQYF.